This T cell receptor beta chain was found in a study of T cells in tuberculosis. Study at large: PBMC were archived before or within 7 days of starting treatment.

This sample's time point: new active TB diagnosis, blood taken before or within 7 days of starting treatment. Unmatched junction bases numbered 12, after V lost 2 bases and J lost 0 bases. CDR3 length equals 19 residues. Germline CDR1 is PRHDT and CDR2 is FYEKMQ (reference sequence). The data were produced by immunoSEQ multiplex PCR, yet TCRdb's version contains in-frame clones alone and is incomplete. Seen here are 30,000 or so clones, around 92% observed once, and the top ten hold more than 6%. The receptor's source is an adult with tuberculosis. Some clones in this sample may be carry-over from other donors' samples. The sequencing used PBMCs, collected at tuberculosis diagnosis. The chain recombines TRBV13 with TRBJ2-3, with 9 bases identical to TRBD2. The CDR3 bases are TGTGCCAGCAGCTTAAATGGACCCGAGCGGGGGGCTAGCACAGATACGCAGTATTTT. Translating gives CASSLNGPERGASTDTQYF.